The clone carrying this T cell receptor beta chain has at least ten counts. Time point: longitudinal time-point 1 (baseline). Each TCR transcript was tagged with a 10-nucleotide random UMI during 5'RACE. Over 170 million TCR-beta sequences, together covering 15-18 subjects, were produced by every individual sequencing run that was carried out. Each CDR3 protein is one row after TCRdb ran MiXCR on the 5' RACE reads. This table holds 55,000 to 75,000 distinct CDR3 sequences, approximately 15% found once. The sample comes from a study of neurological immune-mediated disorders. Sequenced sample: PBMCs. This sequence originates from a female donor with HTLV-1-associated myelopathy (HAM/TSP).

The CDR3 spells CASSQTIAGGTDTQYF. Here the CDR3 DNA reads TGCGCCAGCAGCCAGACAATAGCCGGTGGTACAGATACGCAGTATTTT. The rearrangement joins TRBV4-1 to TRBJ2-3; D is unresolved. Per germline, CDR1 MGHRA and CDR2 YSYEKL. The length of the CDR3 is 16 residues. V was clipped by 3 bases and J by 3 bases, with 16 bases between them.